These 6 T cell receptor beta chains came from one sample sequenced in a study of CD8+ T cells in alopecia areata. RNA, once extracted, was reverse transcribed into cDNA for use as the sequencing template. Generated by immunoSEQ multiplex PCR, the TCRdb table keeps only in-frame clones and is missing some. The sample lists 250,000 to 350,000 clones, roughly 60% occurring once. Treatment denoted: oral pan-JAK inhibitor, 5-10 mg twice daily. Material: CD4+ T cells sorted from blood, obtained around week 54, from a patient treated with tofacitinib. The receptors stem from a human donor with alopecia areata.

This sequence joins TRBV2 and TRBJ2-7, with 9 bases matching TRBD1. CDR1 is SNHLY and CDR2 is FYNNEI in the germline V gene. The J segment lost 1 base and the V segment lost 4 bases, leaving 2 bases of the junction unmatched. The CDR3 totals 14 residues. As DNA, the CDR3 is TGTGCCAGCAGTGTGGGGACAGGGTCCTACGAGCAGTACTTC. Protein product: CASSVGTGSYEQYF.

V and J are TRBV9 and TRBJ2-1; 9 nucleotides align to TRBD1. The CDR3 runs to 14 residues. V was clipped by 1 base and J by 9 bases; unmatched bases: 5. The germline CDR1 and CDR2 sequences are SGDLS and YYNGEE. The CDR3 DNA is TGTGCCAGCAGCGTACGGGACAGGGACGGTGAGCAGTTCTTC. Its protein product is CASSVRDRDGEQFF. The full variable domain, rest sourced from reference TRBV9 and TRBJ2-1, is DSGVTQTPKHLITATGQRVTLRCSPRSGDLSVYWYQQSLDQGLQFLIQYYNGEERAKGNILERFSAQQFPDLHSELNLSSLELGDSALYFCASSVRDRDGEQFFGPGTRLTVL.

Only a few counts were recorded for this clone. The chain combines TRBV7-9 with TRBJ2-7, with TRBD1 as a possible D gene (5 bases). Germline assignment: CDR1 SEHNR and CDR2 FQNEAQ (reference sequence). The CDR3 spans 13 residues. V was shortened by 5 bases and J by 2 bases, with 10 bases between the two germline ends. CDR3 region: CASSLQGPYEQYF. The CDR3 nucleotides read TGTGCCAGCAGCCTCCAGGGTCCCTACGAGCAGTACTTC.

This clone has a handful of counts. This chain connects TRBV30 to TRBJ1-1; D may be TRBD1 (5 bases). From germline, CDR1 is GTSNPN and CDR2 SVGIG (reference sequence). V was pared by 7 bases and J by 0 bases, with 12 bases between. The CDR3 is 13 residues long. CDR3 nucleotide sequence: TGTGCCTTAGGGACTCAGATGAACACTGAAGCTTTCTTT. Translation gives CALGTQMNTEAFF.

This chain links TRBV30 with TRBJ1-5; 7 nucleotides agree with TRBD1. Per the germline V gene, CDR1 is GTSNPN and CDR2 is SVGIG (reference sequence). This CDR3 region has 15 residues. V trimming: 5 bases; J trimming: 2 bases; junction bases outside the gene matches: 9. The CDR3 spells CAWATGNSGNQPQHF. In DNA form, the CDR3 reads TGTGCCTGGGCGACAGGGAACTCGGGCAATCAGCCCCAGCATTTT.

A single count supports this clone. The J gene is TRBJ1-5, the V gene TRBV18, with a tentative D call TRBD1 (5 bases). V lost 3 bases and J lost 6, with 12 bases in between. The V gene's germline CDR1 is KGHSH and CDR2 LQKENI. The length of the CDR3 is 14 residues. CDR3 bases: TGTGCCAGCTCACCTAACCAGGGAATTCAGCCCCAGCATTTT. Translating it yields CASSPNQGIQPQHF.